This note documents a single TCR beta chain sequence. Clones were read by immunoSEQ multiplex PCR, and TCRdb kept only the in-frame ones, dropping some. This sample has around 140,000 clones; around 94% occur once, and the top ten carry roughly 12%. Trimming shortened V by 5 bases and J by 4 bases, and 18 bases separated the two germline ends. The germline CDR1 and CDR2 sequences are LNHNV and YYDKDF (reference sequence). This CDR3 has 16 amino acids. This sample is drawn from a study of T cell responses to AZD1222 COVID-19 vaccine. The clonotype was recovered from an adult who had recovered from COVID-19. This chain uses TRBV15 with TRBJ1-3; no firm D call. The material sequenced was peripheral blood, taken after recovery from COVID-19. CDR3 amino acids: CATSEPLSAGGNTIYF. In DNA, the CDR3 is TGTGCCACCAGCGAGCCACTTTCTGCGGGAGGAAACACCATATATTTT.